Listed below are T cell receptor beta chains from one sample, sequenced in a study of blood T cell repertoires in COVID-19. Only in-frame clones appear in the TCRdb table, and some are missing; sequencing was by immunoSEQ multiplex PCR. This table holds about 150,000 clones, around 83% found once. The sequenced material came from peripheral blood. All receptors come from a woman aged 55 to 70 with COVID-19, enrolled during active disease. The CDR3 runs from the conserved cysteine through the conserved F or W. Fields, in order: V gene, clone size, J gene, D gene, CDR3 protein, CDR3 DNA. A D gene is named only where the DNA matches it firmly. Clone size is shown for a subset of rows, as once, few, many or a class of expanded clone.

>TRBV5-1|-|TRBJ2-7|TRBD1
CASSRQGLSSYEQYF
TGCGCCAGCAGCAGACAGGGGTTAAGCTCCTACGAGCAGTACTTC
>TRBV6-6|-|TRBJ2-1|-
CASSTGLIEQFF
TGTGCCAGCAGCACGGGACTCATTGAGCAGTTCTTC
>TRBV29-1|-|TRBJ2-5|-
CSVGPWRGAETQYF
TGCAGCGTTGGGCCGTGGAGGGGTGCCGAGACCCAGTACTTC
>TRBV14|-|TRBJ2-3|TRBD2
CASSRERGGTDTQYF
TGTGCCAGCAGCCGAGAGCGGGGAGGAACAGATACGCAGTATTTT
>TRBV5-5|-|TRBJ1-2|TRBD1
CASNIQGAGGYTF
TGTGCCAGCAACATACAGGGGGCGGGTGGCTACACCTTC
>TRBV5-1|few|TRBJ1-2|-
CASSLEGKSYGYTF
TGCGCCAGCAGCTTGGAGGGGAAGTCCTATGGCTACACCTTC
>TRBV9|-|TRBJ2-1|-
CASSVGSTSYNEQFF
TGTGCCAGCAGCGTAGGGAGTACCTCCTACAATGAGCAGTTCTTC
>TRBV4-1|-|TRBJ2-3|-
CASSHTPGSNTDTQYF
TGCGCCAGCAGCCATACTCCGGGGTCGAACACAGATACGCAGTATTTT
>TRBV5-4|once|TRBJ1-4|-
CASSLAGAANEKLFF
TGTGCCAGCAGCTTGGCAGGGGCAGCTAATGAAAAACTGTTTTTT
>TRBV5-1|-|TRBJ2-7|-
CASSLSAGEQYF
TGCGCCAGCAGCTTGTCGGCGGGGGAGCAGTACTTC
>TRBV15|-|TRBJ1-1|-
CATSRGTEAEAFF
TGTGCCACCAGCAGAGGAACGGAGGCTGAAGCTTTCTTT
>TRBV19|few|TRBJ1-6|-
CASSPKRTGVGNSPLHF
TGTGCCAGTAGTCCTAAGCGAACAGGAGTAGGAAATTCACCCCTCCACTTT
>TRBV30|-|TRBJ1-5|-
CAWSVRSNQPQHF
TGTGCCTGGAGTGTACGGAGCAATCAGCCCCAGCATTTT
>TRBV7-3|-|TRBJ1-2|-
CASSLTREAGEGYTF
TGTGCCAGCAGCTTAACGAGGGAGGCAGGAGAAGGCTACACCTTC
>TRBV3-1/TRBV3-2|few|TRBJ1-2|-
CASSLPQGTRKGYTF
TGTGCCAGCAGCCTCCCGCAGGGGACCCGAAAGGGCTACACCTTC
>TRBV15|-|TRBJ1-5|-
CATSILDVGNQPQHF
TGTGCCACCAGCATACTTGATGTGGGCAATCAGCCCCAGCATTTT
>TRBV3-1/TRBV3-2|-|TRBJ2-5|TRBD1
CASSQDTTGDQETQYF
TGTGCCAGCAGCCAAGATACGACAGGGGATCAAGAGACCCAGTACTTC
>TRBV29-1|-|TRBJ2-3|TRBD2
CSAPGGFDTQYF
TGCAGCGCCCCGGGGGGATTTGATACGCAGTATTTT
>TRBV7-8|-|TRBJ1-1|TRBD1
CASSTRDRVRGTEAFF
TGTGCCAGCAGCACCCGGGACAGGGTTCGAGGGACTGAAGCTTTCTTT
>TRBV7-3|-|TRBJ2-2|-
CASSQVVGELFF
TGTGCCAGCAGCCAGGTTGTCGGGGAGCTGTTTTTT
>TRBV5-6|-|TRBJ2-1|TRBD1
CASSLKDRSYNEQFF
TGTGCCAGCAGCTTGAAGGACAGGTCCTACAATGAGCAGTTCTTC
>TRBV5-4|-|TRBJ1-1|-
CASSFTKGVEEAFF
TGTGCCAGCAGCTTTACTAAGGGGGTTGAGGAAGCTTTCTTT
>TRBV19|-|TRBJ1-5|TRBD1
CASTWQGVSNQPQHF
TGTGCCAGTACTTGGCAGGGGGTTAGCAATCAGCCCCAGCATTTT
>TRBV19|-|TRBJ1-6|-
CASSIERARSPLHF
TGTGCCAGTAGTATAGAGAGGGCCAGGTCACCCCTCCACTTT
>TRBV6-5|-|TRBJ1-1|-
CASRVISREDTEAFF
TGTGCCAGCAGGGTGATATCCAGGGAAGACACTGAAGCTTTCTTT
>TRBV14|-|TRBJ1-6|TRBD1
CASSQGQGVGSPLHF
TGTGCCAGCAGCCAAGGACAGGGGGTAGGATCACCCCTCCACTTT
>TRBV18|-|TRBJ1-1|TRBD1
CASSPKLGDRANTEAFF
TGTGCCAGCTCACCAAAGCTGGGGGACAGGGCAAACACTGAAGCTTTCTTT
>TRBV19|-|TRBJ2-3|TRBD2
CASKGTSGRRGTDTQYF
TGTGCCAGTAAAGGGACTAGCGGGAGAAGGGGCACAGATACGCAGTATTTT
>TRBV30|-|TRBJ1-2|-
CAWGAGAFYGYTF
TGTGCCTGGGGGGCAGGAGCCTTCTATGGCTACACCTTC
>TRBV7-9|-|TRBJ1-4|-
CASSPPGEEKLFF
TGTGCCAGCAGCCCACCAGGGGAGGAAAAACTGTTTTTT
>TRBV3-1/TRBV3-2|-|TRBJ2-2|TRBD1
CASQSGTGITGELFF
TGTGCCAGCCAGTCCGGGACAGGGATCACCGGGGAGCTGTTTTTT
>TRBV19|-|TRBJ2-4|TRBD2
CASSPQDLAGGHIQYF
TGTGCCAGTAGTCCCCAGGACCTAGCGGGAGGCCACATTCAGTACTTC
>TRBV5-4|-|TRBJ2-1|-
CASSAGPNNEQFF
TGTGCCAGCAGCGCGGGTCCCAACAATGAGCAGTTCTTC
>TRBV7-8|-|TRBJ1-4|TRBD1
CASSPRDRLNEKLFF
TGTGCCAGCAGCCCCCGGGACAGGTTAAATGAAAAACTGTTTTTT
>TRBV6-5|-|TRBJ2-5|-
CATRTAIETQYF
TGTGCCACCAGGACAGCAATAGAGACCCAGTACTTC
>TRBV5-5|-|TRBJ1-1|-
CASSLGTGNTEAFF
TGTGCCAGCAGCTTGGGAACAGGAAACACTGAAGCTTTCTTT
>TRBV15|-|TRBJ1-6|TRBD1
CATSGGQGLYSPLHF
TGTGCCACCAGCGGAGGACAGGGATTATATTCACCCCTCCACTTT
>TRBV6-6|-|TRBJ1-6|-
CASIPDSHNSPLHF
TGTGCCAGCATACCCGACAGCCATAATTCACCCCTCCACTTT
>TRBV9|-|TRBJ1-1|-
CASSAKYGATTEAFF
TGTGCCAGCAGCGCCAAATATGGGGCCACCACTGAAGCTTTCTTT
>TRBV19|-|TRBJ2-2|TRBD2
CASSPSGVISTGELFF
TGTGCCAGTAGTCCTAGCGGGGTGATCTCCACCGGGGAGCTGTTTTTT
>TRBV7-8|-|TRBJ1-2|TRBD1
CASSLGVGGYYGYTF
TGTGCCAGCAGCTTGGGAGTAGGGGGCTACTATGGCTACACCTTC
>TRBV11-1|-|TRBJ1-4|-
CASSFGGNEKLFF
TGTGCCAGCAGCTTCGGGGGAAATGAAAAACTGTTTTTT
>TRBV5-1|-|TRBJ1-5|TRBD1
CASSLQGADQPQHF
TGCGCCAGCAGCCTACAGGGGGCTGATCAGCCCCAGCATTTT
>TRBV27|once|TRBJ1-3|-
CASSSLGQEGNTIYF
TGTGCCAGCAGTTCTTTGGGCCAAGAAGGAAACACCATATATTTT